This is a list of T cell receptor beta chains from one sample in a study of cytomegalovirus exposure and HLA in healthy donors. Only in-frame clones appear in the TCRdb table, and some are missing; sequencing was by immunoSEQ multiplex PCR. The table includes about 300,000 clones, roughly 90% detected once. The material sequenced was PBMCs. The receptors come from a woman aged 18-29 years in good health and CMV-seronegative. Both conserved end residues are part of each CDR3.

v_call: TRBV6-5
j_call: TRBJ1-1
cdr3_aa: CASSATGTGDTEAFF

v_call: TRBV2
j_call: TRBJ1-2
cdr3_aa: CASNPRAGVTGSYGYTF

v_call: TRBV5-1
j_call: TRBJ2-3
cdr3_aa: CASSSTRDTQYF

v_call: TRBV5-1
j_call: TRBJ2-5
cdr3_aa: CASSSRLGTETQYF

v_call: TRBV2
j_call: TRBJ2-1
cdr3_aa: CASSEPGGLLSEQFF

v_call: TRBV2
j_call: TRBJ1-2
cdr3_aa: CASSDSGGPNYGYTF

v_call: TRBV28
j_call: TRBJ1-2
cdr3_aa: CASSSLVGEGYGYTF

v_call: TRBV7-9
j_call: TRBJ2-7
cdr3_aa: CASSLLMQGASYEQYF

v_call: TRBV15
j_call: TRBJ2-7
cdr3_aa: CATSVRRTGIGYEQYF

v_call: TRBV2
j_call: TRBJ2-4
cdr3_aa: CASSEGKTLAKNIQYF

v_call: TRBV4-2
j_call: TRBJ2-7
cdr3_aa: CASGPGTSYEQYF

v_call: TRBV7-6
j_call: TRBJ2-7
cdr3_aa: CASSPRDNSYEQYF

v_call: TRBV9
j_call: TRBJ1-2
cdr3_aa: CASSVAPGKNGYTF

v_call: TRBV6-5
j_call: TRBJ1-2
cdr3_aa: CASSYSRVGGYTF

v_call: TRBV7-9
j_call: TRBJ1-3
cdr3_aa: CASSSQSGTGLGNTIYF

v_call: TRBV28
j_call: TRBJ2-2
cdr3_aa: CASSSPGLAGGYTGELFF

v_call: TRBV5-1
j_call: TRBJ2-7
cdr3_aa: CASSRTMGQRYEQYF

v_call: TRBV9
j_call: TRBJ1-2
cdr3_aa: CASEDSGTGGGYTF

v_call: TRBV2
j_call: TRBJ2-1
cdr3_aa: CASKKREGLNEQFF

v_call: TRBV11-2
j_call: TRBJ2-2
cdr3_aa: CASSLIFLNTGELFF

v_call: TRBV4-1
j_call: TRBJ1-2
cdr3_aa: CASSQDRGLHYGYTF

v_call: TRBV28
j_call: TRBJ1-5
cdr3_aa: CASSPSDRLNQPQHF

v_call: TRBV7-9
j_call: TRBJ2-7
cdr3_aa: CASSERLAGGEQYF

v_call: TRBV5-1
j_call: TRBJ1-6
cdr3_aa: CASSLVSINSPLHF

v_call: TRBV28
j_call: TRBJ1-4
cdr3_aa: CASSLVGQGKLFF

v_call: TRBV28
j_call: TRBJ2-2
cdr3_aa: CASSLFGGQAGELFF

v_call: TRBV6-4
j_call: TRBJ1-5
cdr3_aa: CASSLDRGSQPQHF

v_call: TRBV7-8
j_call: TRBJ2-3
cdr3_aa: CASSPSSAGVTGTDTQYF

v_call: TRBV7-3
j_call: TRBJ2-2
cdr3_aa: CASSRSGVTGELFF

v_call: TRBV10-3
j_call: TRBJ1-2
cdr3_aa: CAIMGPAENYGYTF

v_call: TRBV27
j_call: TRBJ2-2
cdr3_aa: CASIGLAGLVTGELFF

v_call: TRBV6-6
j_call: TRBJ1-1
cdr3_aa: CASSPTRGAFF

v_call: TRBV5-4
j_call: TRBJ1-1
cdr3_aa: CASSLERDTEAFF

v_call: TRBV28
j_call: TRBJ2-7
cdr3_aa: CASSLWRDEQYF

v_call: TRBV28
j_call: TRBJ2-1
cdr3_aa: CASSLSTSGSHNEQFF

v_call: TRBV5-4
j_call: TRBJ1-2
cdr3_aa: CASSRQGNYGYTF

v_call: TRBV7-2
j_call: TRBJ2-1
cdr3_aa: CASSLSISDLYNEQFF

v_call: TRBV5-1
j_call: TRBJ2-3
cdr3_aa: CASSRGLAGGTDTQYF

v_call: TRBV28
j_call: TRBJ2-2
cdr3_aa: CASSLMRVAGELFF

v_call: TRBV9
j_call: TRBJ1-1
cdr3_aa: CASSVGGGSSTEAFF

v_call: TRBV5-1
j_call: TRBJ2-7
cdr3_aa: CASSWGSGSYEQYF

v_call: TRBV29-1
j_call: TRBJ2-7
cdr3_aa: CSVRDLYEQYF

v_call: TRBV4-3
j_call: TRBJ1-5
cdr3_aa: CASSQDGDQPQHF

v_call: TRBV4-1
j_call: TRBJ2-1
cdr3_aa: CASSQESFRDYVLGSYNEQFF

v_call: TRBV4-1
j_call: TRBJ1-6
cdr3_aa: CASSRGTGVRNNSPLHF

v_call: TRBV6-5
j_call: TRBJ2-7
cdr3_aa: CASRQGGLAGYEQYF

v_call: TRBV9
j_call: TRBJ2-3
cdr3_aa: CASSSRGLSTDTQYF

v_call: TRBV10-3
j_call: TRBJ2-2
cdr3_aa: CAIKDKGLFCPGELFF

v_call: TRBV28
j_call: TRBJ2-7
cdr3_aa: CASSTPRLAVETTYEQYF

v_call: TRBV6-1
j_call: TRBJ2-7
cdr3_aa: CASSEGPGHRYEQYF

v_call: TRBV10-3
j_call: TRBJ1-1
cdr3_aa: CAIRYDTEAFF

v_call: TRBV6-6
j_call: TRBJ2-3
cdr3_aa: CASRPPSSGSTDTQYF

v_call: TRBV6-5
j_call: TRBJ2-6
cdr3_aa: CASSIDSSGANVLTF

v_call: TRBV7-8
j_call: TRBJ2-2
cdr3_aa: CASSRGRGQGTGELFF